The rows below give T cell receptor beta chains drawn from one sample of a study of OX40 agonist ivuxolimab in advanced cancers. Repertoires were generated with immunoSEQ multiplex PCR, while TCRdb's copy carries only in-frame clones and drops some. In the table there are roughly 42,000 clones, approximately 86% of which are singletons. Material: CD4+ or CD8+ T cells sorted from blood, obtained in a trial of the OX40 agonist ivuxolimab. The receptor set was obtained from an adult with an advanced solid tumor such as melanoma, head and neck, liver or kidney cancer. CDR3s include the opening cysteine and the closing phenylalanine or tryptophan. D genes are given only for firm matches. Where a row states a size, it is once, few, many or the class of an expanded clone; other rows omit it.

CDR3: CASSSTYYEQYF
DNA: TGTGCCAGCAGCTCCACCTATTACGAGCAGTACTTC
D: -
V: TRBV7-2
J: TRBJ2-7
size: -

CDR3: CASSLRVAGNTIYF
DNA: TGCGCCAGCAGCCTGCGAGTCGCTGGAAACACCATATATTTT
D: -
V: TRBV4-1
J: TRBJ1-3
size: -

CDR3: CASRPDGNYGYTF
DNA: TGTGCCAGCAGACCCGACGGAAACTATGGCTACACCTTC
D: -
V: TRBV7-9
J: TRBJ1-2
size: -

CDR3: CASSALAPPEGQYF
DNA: TGTGCCAGCAGTGCTTTGGCTCCTCCTGAGGGGCAGTATTTT
D: -
V: TRBV6-1
J: TRBJ2-3
size: few

CDR3: CAWSERGRWGEQFF
DNA: TGTGCCTGGAGTGAAAGGGGCCGGTGGGGCGAGCAGTTCTTC
D: -
V: TRBV30
J: TRBJ2-1
size: -

CDR3: CASSFQDRGIQYF
DNA: TGTGCCAGTAGTTTTCAGGACAGGGGGATTCAGTACTTC
D: TRBD1
V: TRBV19
J: TRBJ2-4
size: -

CDR3: CASGFPGQTNTEAFF
DNA: TGTGCCAGCGGATTTCCGGGACAGACGAACACTGAAGCTTTCTTT
D: TRBD1
V: TRBV2
J: TRBJ1-1
size: -

CDR3: CASSQRQGAGYEQYF
DNA: TGCGCCAGCAGCCAAAGACAGGGGGCTGGCTACGAGCAGTACTTC
D: TRBD1
V: TRBV4-1
J: TRBJ2-7
size: -

CDR3: CASMGSVRDEQFF
DNA: TGTGCCAGCATGGGGAGTGTCCGCGATGAGCAGTTCTTC
D: -
V: TRBV7-9
J: TRBJ2-1
size: -

CDR3: CASSLAVAIYEQYF
DNA: TGTGCCAGCAGCTTAGCGGTGGCCATCTACGAGCAGTACTTC
D: -
V: TRBV11-2
J: TRBJ2-7
size: -

CDR3: CASSLVQTDYEQYF
DNA: TGTGCCAGCAGCTTAGTACAGACGGACTACGAGCAGTACTTC
D: -
V: TRBV7-9
J: TRBJ2-7
size: once

CDR3: CASSDYTDTQYF
DNA: TGTGCCAGCAGCGATTACACAGATACGCAGTATTTT
D: -
V: TRBV13
J: TRBJ2-3
size: -

CDR3: CASSPRSGSYEQYF
DNA: TGCGCCAGCAGCCCCCGCAGCGGGAGTTACGAGCAGTACTTC
D: TRBD2
V: TRBV4-1
J: TRBJ2-7
size: few

CDR3: CASSVEAGLRTDTQYF
DNA: TGTGCCAGCAGCGTAGAAGCGGGACTTCGCACAGATACGCAGTATTTT
D: TRBD2
V: TRBV9
J: TRBJ2-3
size: -

CDR3: CASSARGGGAPEQFF
DNA: TGTGCCAGTAGTGCCAGGGGTGGGGGGGCCCCTGAGCAGTTCTTC
D: -
V: TRBV19
J: TRBJ2-1
size: -

CDR3: CASSEVEGGVETQYF
DNA: TGTGCCAGCAGTGAAGTGGAGGGTGGAGTGGAGACCCAGTACTTC
D: -
V: TRBV25-1
J: TRBJ2-5
size: -

CDR3: CASKEGLAGDEQFF
DNA: TGTGCCAGCAAAGAGGGACTAGCGGGAGATGAGCAGTTCTTC
D: TRBD2
V: TRBV6-4
J: TRBJ2-1
size: -

CDR3: CASSDGTDSEAFF
DNA: TGTGCCAGCAGCGACGGGACAGACTCTGAAGCTTTCTTT
D: TRBD1
V: TRBV5-4
J: TRBJ1-1
size: -

CDR3: CASSLNRGSSYEQYF
DNA: TGTGCCAGCAGTTTAAACAGGGGAAGCTCGTACGAGCAGTACTTC
D: TRBD1
V: TRBV27
J: TRBJ2-7
size: -

CDR3: CASRETGKAFF
DNA: TGTGCCAGCAGGGAGACGGGGAAAGCTTTCTTT
D: -
V: TRBV27
J: TRBJ1-1
size: few

CDR3: CASSQPPGQRNQPQHF
DNA: TGCGCCAGCAGCCAGCCACCGGGACAGCGCAATCAGCCCCAGCATTTT
D: TRBD1
V: TRBV4-1
J: TRBJ1-5
size: -

CDR3: CASSWGDRGFGYTF
DNA: TGCGCCAGCAGCTGGGGGGACAGGGGATTTGGCTACACCTTC
D: TRBD1
V: TRBV5-1
J: TRBJ1-2
size: -

CDR3: CASSQQAGLNTEAFF
DNA: TGTGCCAGCAGCCAACAAGCAGGGTTGAACACTGAAGCTTTCTTT
D: -
V: TRBV7-8
J: TRBJ1-1
size: -

CDR3: CASSLGGRTGEQYF
DNA: TGTGCCAGCAGCTTAGGGGGGCGGACTGGGGAGCAGTACTTC
D: -
V: TRBV11-2
J: TRBJ2-7
size: -

CDR3: CASTLFPDRGVDTQYF
DNA: TGTGCCAGCACCTTATTTCCGGACAGGGGGGTAGATACGCAGTATTTT
D: TRBD1
V: TRBV27
J: TRBJ2-3
size: once

CDR3: CASSYGGEQFF
DNA: TGTGCCAGCAGTTATGGGGGTGAGCAGTTCTTC
D: -
V: TRBV6-1
J: TRBJ2-1
size: once

CDR3: CASSMEWEITTNEKLFF
DNA: TGTGCCAGTAGTATGGAATGGGAGATTACAACTAATGAAAAACTGTTTTTT
D: -
V: TRBV19
J: TRBJ1-4
size: -

CDR3: CASSQAREVSPLHF
DNA: TGTGCCAGCAGCCAAGCAAGGGAGGTTTCACCCCTCCACTTT
D: -
V: TRBV11-2
J: TRBJ1-6
size: -

CDR3: CASSERGGHYEQYF
DNA: TGTGCCAGCAGTGAAAGGGGCGGACACTACGAGCAGTACTTC
D: -
V: TRBV6-1
J: TRBJ2-7
size: -

CDR3: CASSYRVYSDTQYF
DNA: TGTGCCAGCAGTTACCGGGTCTACTCAGATACGCAGTATTTT
D: -
V: TRBV6-5
J: TRBJ2-3
size: -

CDR3: CASTVSNQPQHF
DNA: TGTGCCAGCACAGTTAGCAATCAGCCCCAGCATTTT
D: -
V: TRBV7-9
J: TRBJ1-5
size: few

CDR3: CASSMGTIEAFF
DNA: TGTGCCAGTAGTATGGGGACGATCGAAGCTTTCTTT
D: -
V: TRBV19
J: TRBJ1-1
size: -

CDR3: CASSLGVGETQYF
DNA: TGTGCCAGCAGCTTAGGAGTTGGAGAGACCCAGTACTTC
D: -
V: TRBV5-6
J: TRBJ2-5
size: -

CDR3: CASSLKMGYEQYF
DNA: TGTGCCAGCAGTTTAAAGATGGGGTACGAGCAGTACTTC
D: -
V: TRBV27
J: TRBJ2-7
size: -

CDR3: CASSERGDYGYTF
DNA: TGTGCCAGCAGCGAACGCGGGGACTATGGCTACACCTTC
D: -
V: TRBV7-9
J: TRBJ1-2
size: -

CDR3: CASSEGTANTGELFF
DNA: TGTGCCAGTAGTGAAGGGACAGCGAACACCGGGGAGCTGTTTTTT
D: TRBD1
V: TRBV19
J: TRBJ2-2
size: once

CDR3: CASSLEDLTEAFF
DNA: TGTGCCAGCAGTTTGGAGGATTTAACTGAAGCTTTCTTT
D: -
V: TRBV6-5
J: TRBJ1-1
size: -

CDR3: CASSQEDGNEQFF
DNA: TGCGCCAGCAGCCAAGAAGACGGTAATGAGCAGTTCTTC
D: -
V: TRBV4-3
J: TRBJ2-1
size: once

CDR3: CASSVMSNEQFF
DNA: TGTGCCAGCAGCGTAATGTCCAATGAGCAGTTCTTC
D: -
V: TRBV9
J: TRBJ2-1
size: -

CDR3: CASSQSEWEVNEQYF
DNA: TGTGCCAGCAGCCAATCAGAGTGGGAGGTGAACGAGCAGTACTTC
D: -
V: TRBV4-2
J: TRBJ2-7
size: -

CDR3: CASSRQEETQYF
DNA: TGCGCCAGCAGCCGACAGGAAGAGACCCAGTACTTC
D: -
V: TRBV10-1
J: TRBJ2-5
size: -

CDR3: CASSYGDFAYEQYF
DNA: TGTGCCAGCAGTTACGGCGACTTTGCCTACGAGCAGTACTTC
D: -
V: TRBV6-5
J: TRBJ2-7
size: -

CDR3: CAWGAGQGGYEQYF
DNA: TGTGCCTGGGGGGCGGGACAGGGGGGCTACGAGCAGTACTTC
D: TRBD1
V: TRBV30
J: TRBJ2-7
size: -

CDR3: CASSVEGAVYNEQFF
DNA: TGTGCCAGCAGCGTAGAAGGTGCAGTCTATAATGAGCAGTTCTTC
D: -
V: TRBV9
J: TRBJ2-1
size: -

CDR3: CASSITLAGGRNEQFF
DNA: TGTGCCAGCAGTATCACACTAGCGGGAGGGAGGAATGAGCAGTTCTTC
D: TRBD2
V: TRBV27
J: TRBJ2-1
size: -

CDR3: CASSPRGEETQYF
DNA: TGTGCCAGCAGCCCCAGGGGGGAAGAGACCCAGTACTTC
D: -
V: TRBV9
J: TRBJ2-5
size: -

CDR3: CASSPDLRGAEAFF
DNA: TGCGCCAGCAGCCCGGATCTCAGGGGCGCTGAAGCTTTCTTT
D: -
V: TRBV5-1
J: TRBJ1-1
size: -

CDR3: CASSLVTSGNYNEQFF
DNA: TGTGCCAGCAGCTTGGTGACTAGCGGGAACTACAATGAGCAGTTCTTC
D: TRBD2
V: TRBV5-8
J: TRBJ2-1
size: -